This T cell receptor beta chain was recovered during a study of T-cell reconstitution after alpha-beta-depleted transplantation in children. Unique molecular identifiers were built into the TCRbeta library. In TCRdb, the PCR reads were re-called with MiXCR into one record per CDR3 protein. Found here are some 200,000 distinct CDR3 sequences, around 9.6% of them singletons; the top ten hold over 5%. Germline CDR1 is SGHTA and CDR2 is FQGNSA. The CDR3 length is 13 residues. The V end lost 5 bases, the J end lost 4 bases, and 9 bases lay between the germline ends. The rearrangement joins TRBV7-2 to TRBJ2-1; D remains unclear. This clonotype originated in a human donor who donated a stem cell graft to a child with acute lymphoblastic leukemia. The sample consisted of PBMCs from the stem cell graft donor, taken from the stem cell graft. CDR3 region: CASSRDGYNEQFF. CDR3 coding DNA: TGTGCCAGCAGCCGCGACGGATACAATGAGCAGTTCTTC. Together with reference TRBV7-2 and TRBJ2-1, the CDR3 gives the full variable domain: GAGVSQSPSNKVTEKGKDVELRCDPISGHTALYWYRQSLGQGLEFLIYFQGNSAPDKSGLPSDRFSAERTGGSVSTLTIQRTQQEDSAVYLCASSRDGYNEQFFGPGTRLTVL.